A single sample is the source of the 32 T cell receptor beta chains below, sequenced in a study of T-cell reconstitution after alpha-beta-depleted transplantation in children. Unique molecular identifiers were incorporated when the TCRbeta library was constructed. One entry per CDR3 protein, called by TCRdb with MiXCR from the PCR reads. The sample gives hundreds of thousands of distinct CDR3 sequences, roughly a sixth of which show up once; around two fifths is in the top ten. The sequencing used PBMCs, mostly from graft donor cells, collected 360 days after TCRalphabeta/CD19-depleted stem cell transplant. These receptor sequences come from a male patient aged 2 to 9 who had a stem cell transplant for acute lymphoblastic leukemia, so the T cells may come from the graft donor.

This clonotype has more than one count but fewer than ten. The chain has TRBV4-2 and TRBJ1-2, with 9 bases matching TRBD1. V lost 1 base and J lost 1; bases outside the gene matches: 1. The germline V gene has CDR1 LGHNA and CDR2 YNFKEQ. The CDR3 has 15 residues. The CDR3, as DNA: TGTGCCAGCAGCCAAGGACAGGGGGATAACTATGGCTACACCTTC. Residues: CASSQGQGDNYGYTF.

V and J are TRBV12-3 or TRBV12-4 and TRBJ2-3; 9 nucleotides line up with TRBD2. V shed 8 bases and J 5 bases; nucleotides not matched to a gene: 5. CDR3 length: 13 residues. CDR3 sequence reads: CASGGGARDTQYF. CDR3 bases: TGTGCCAGCGGCGGGGGGGCCAGAGATACGCAGTATTTT.

This chain's CDR3 is CSARSPGGAEAFF. The CDR3 nucleotides read TGCAGTGCTAGATCACCCGGGGGGGCTGAAGCTTTCTTT. The chain couples TRBV20-1 to TRBJ1-1; D is possibly TRBD1 (5 bases). In germline, CDR1 is DFQATT, CDR2 SNEGSKA (reference sequence). Trimming removed 2 bases at V and 6 bases at J, with 13 bases between. The CDR3 is made up of 13 amino acids.

This clonotype turned up a few times. The chain carries TRBV5-1 and TRBJ2-2; perhaps TRBD2 as D (6 bases). This CDR3 has 14 residues. Germline loops: CDR1 SGHRS, CDR2 YFSETQ. Trimming cost V 5 bases and J 3 bases, with 11 bases left between them. The CDR3 protein is CASSGGFDTGELFF. CDR3 coding DNA: TGCGCCAGCAGTGGAGGGTTCGACACCGGGGAGCTGTTTTTT.

This clonotype was seen a handful of times. The CDR3 coding sequence is TGTGCCAGCAGCCACCCCTCGGTAGCGGGAGGGGCTGAGCAGTTCTTC. The encoded protein is CASSHPSVAGGAEQFF. V and J are TRBV28 and TRBJ2-1; the match to TRBD2 covers 11 bases. The CDR3 length is 16 residues. Germline lookup yields CDR1 MDHEN and CDR2 SYDVKM. V lost 6 bases to trimming and J lost 9 bases; unmatched junction nucleotides: 13.

The genes are TRBV3-1 and TRBJ1-5; a weak D match, TRBD1 (6 bases). The CDR3 consists of 16 residues. Germline CDR1 is LGHDT and CDR2 is YNNKEL (reference sequence). Between the trimmed V and J ends, which lost 1 base and 6 bases, there was a span of 16 bases. CDR3 residues: CASSQVPSGAGQPQHF. DNA for the CDR3: TGTGCCAGCAGCCAAGTTCCCTCAGGGGCCGGTCAGCCCCAGCATTTT.

The CDR3 coding sequence is TGCGCCAGCAGCTTGGGTCCGGAGGGGAGTCAGCCCCAGCATTTT. It yields the protein CASSLGPEGSQPQHF. The rearrangement links TRBV5-1 to TRBJ1-5; D is perhaps TRBD1 (5 bases). Germline values: CDR1 SGHRS, CDR2 YFSETQ. V was shortened by 0 bases and J by 6 bases, with 13 bases between the two germline ends. The CDR3 is made up of 15 amino acids.

This clonotype was detected only a few times. The rearrangement uses TRBV4-2 and TRBJ1-2; D unresolved. The CDR3 has 15 amino acids. CDR1 is LGHNA and CDR2 is YNFKEQ in the germline V gene. The germline V and J ends were trimmed by 0 bases and 8 bases, with 16 bases remaining between them. DNA for the CDR3: TGTGCCAGCAGCCAAGATGAAGGGAGGGCCGTCGGCTACACCTTC. It is translated as CASSQDEGRAVGYTF.

This chain joins TRBV9 and TRBJ2-7; D could derive from TRBD1 or TRBD2 (5 bases each). V lost 3 bases to trimming and J lost 11 bases, with 18 bases between them. The CDR3 totals 13 residues. The germline gives CDR1 SGDLS, CDR2 YYNGEE. The CDR3 DNA reads TGTGCCAGCAGCGGTACGGGACGGCCAATGGAGTACTTC. Amino acids: CASSGTGRPMEYF.

This chain uses TRBV20-1 with TRBJ1-4, with a possible D match to TRBD1 (6 bases). This CDR3 has 16 amino acids. Germline values: CDR1 DFQATT, CDR2 SNEGSKA (reference sequence). Trimming took 7 bases from V and 7 from J, leaving 25 bases between them. The DNA of the CDR3 is TGCAGTGTAGCGGCGGGCCCTCTTATAGGGGGTGAAAAACTGTTTTTT. Its protein product is CSVAAGPLIGGEKLFF.

This clonotype was detected a few times. V is TRBV11-2 and J is TRBJ2-7, with D possibly matching TRBD2 (5 bases). Germline V gene lookup returns CDR1 SGHAT and CDR2 FQNNGV. The length of the CDR3 is 14 residues. Trimming removed 2 bases at V and 0 bases at J, with 8 bases between. The CDR3 DNA is TGTGCCAGCAGCTTACGGAGGAGCTCCTACGAGCAGTACTTC. This translates into CASSLRRSSYEQYF.

This clonotype was observed a handful of times. The chain employs TRBV20-1 and TRBJ2-7; TRBD1 matches at 9 bases. The CDR3 is 17 amino acids. CDR1 is DFQATT and CDR2 is SNEGSKA in the germline V gene (reference sequence). Trimming cost V 0 bases and J 1 base; bases outside gene matches: 10. CDR3 sequence reads: CSARDPKTGTGSYEQYF. CDR3 coding DNA: TGCAGTGCTAGAGATCCAAAGACCGGGACAGGGTCCTACGAGCAGTACTTC.

This clonotype was seen ten or more times. This rearrangement joins TRBV9 to TRBJ2-3; TRBD2 matches at 7 bases. There are 16 residues in the CDR3. The junction had 6 bases not matched to a gene; V was cut back by 0 bases and J by 2 bases. The V gene's germline CDR1 is SGDLS and CDR2 YYNGEE. CDR3 sequence (DNA): TGTGCCAGCAGCGTAGAGAGCGGGGCCTACACAGATACGCAGTATTTT. It is translated as CASSVESGAYTDTQYF.

The V and J genes are TRBV9 and TRBJ2-7; the match to TRBD2 covers 12 bases. CDR3 size: 17 residues. The germline V gene has CDR1 SGDLS and CDR2 YYNGEE. The trim removed 0 bases at V and 5 bases at J, leaving 9 bases unmatched. CDR3 region: CASSVGGLAGGPHEQYF. The CDR3 bases are TGTGCCAGCAGCGTAGGGGGCCTAGCGGGGGGGCCTCACGAGCAGTACTTC.

This chain links TRBV11-2 with TRBJ2-2; either TRBD1 or TRBD2 may supply D (7 bases each). This CDR3 region has 18 residues. Germline V gene sequence: CDR1 SGHAT, CDR2 FQNNGV. Between the trimmed V and J ends, which lost 5 bases and 6 bases, there was a span of 25 bases. CDR3 nucleotides: TGTGCCAGCAGCCACCTTGGGCAGGGGGGGAGGAGGGCCGGGGAGCTGTTTTTT. This gives the protein CASSHLGQGGRRAGELFF.

The chain joins TRBV30 to TRBJ2-1; D is unresolved. CDR1 and CDR2 from the germline V gene are GTSNPN and SVGIG (reference sequence). The CDR3 spans 13 residues. Trimming removed 0 bases at V and 8 bases at J, with 11 bases between. Here the CDR3 reads CAWSVISFDEQFF. CDR3 in DNA: TGTGCCTGGAGTGTAATCAGTTTCGATGAGCAGTTCTTC.

This clonotype was seen a few times. The V gene is TRBV5-1, the J gene TRBJ2-7; tentative D call: TRBD1 (6 bases). With 5 bases removed from V and 2 bases from J, the gap between germline ends came to 11 bases. The CDR3 consists of 13 residues. Germline V gene data show CDR1 as SGHRS and CDR2 as YFSETQ. CDR3 region: CASSPDRPYEQYF. The CDR3 DNA is TGCGCCAGCAGTCCCGACAGGCCCTACGAGCAGTACTTC.

This clonotype was observed a few times. The chain is built from TRBV6-2 or TRBV6-3 and TRBJ2-7; 7 nucleotides match TRBD1. V lost 8 bases and J lost 0; bases outside the gene matches: 4. Germline CDR1 reads MNHEY; CDR2 reads SVGEGT. The CDR3 extends over 13 amino acids. The CDR3 nucleotides are TGTGCCAGCGGCTGGACAGGCTCCTACGAGCAGTACTTC. Translating it yields CASGWTGSYEQYF.

In its sample, this clonotype was seen many times. V is TRBV18 and J is TRBJ1-1; no firm D call. Germline CDR1 KGHSH, CDR2 LQKENI. V lost 2 bases and J lost 0, with 4 bases in between. This CDR3 has 13 residues. CDR3 sequence (DNA): TGTGCCAGCTCACCAGCGGTGAACACTGAAGCTTTCTTT. Translating gives CASSPAVNTEAFF.

The V call is TRBV2, the J call TRBJ2-3; no firm D call. Germline assignment: CDR1 SNHLY and CDR2 FYNNEI. The CDR3 extends over 13 amino acids. Trimming took 1 base from V and 4 from J, leaving 6 bases between them. The CDR3 here is CASSEGEADTQYF. The DNA of the CDR3 is TGTGCCAGCAGTGAAGGAGAGGCAGATACGCAGTATTTT.

This chain connects TRBV7-2 to TRBJ2-5; D ambiguous. CDR1 is SGHTA, CDR2 FQGNSA, per germline. The CDR3 extends over 12 amino acids. With 4 bases removed from V and 5 bases from J, the gap between germline ends came to 8 bases. CDR3 nucleotide sequence: TGTGCCAGCAGCTCCGCGAGGGAGACCCAGTACTTC. It encodes CASSSARETQYF.

This clonotype turned up a few times. The chain uses TRBV12-3 or TRBV12-4 and TRBJ2-5; no clear D gene. V was clipped by 0 bases and J by 9 bases, with 14 bases between them. This CDR3 contains 14 residues. Here the CDR3 DNA reads TGTGCCAGCAGTTTAGCGCCGATTGGTGCGGCCCAGTACTTC. Translating gives CASSLAPIGAAQYF.

This clonotype was counted only a few times. This chain uses TRBV29-1 with TRBJ2-5, with TRBD1 as a possible D gene (5 bases). The CDR3 consists of 13 residues. Between the trimmed V and J ends, which lost 4 bases and 4 bases, there was a span of 13 bases. Germline-derived CDR1 and CDR2 are SQVTM and ANQGSEA. The CDR3 nucleotides read TGCAGCGTTGTTAGCCTAAGGGGAGAGACCCAGTACTTC. Its translation: CSVVSLRGETQYF.

This clonotype has just one count. A read error may be the cause here, since a much bigger clone is one base away. The conserved final phenylalanine or tryptophan is absent from the CDR3, which likely points to a read error. J is TRBJ2-1 and V is TRBV12-3 or TRBV12-4; D remains unclear. CDR3 size: 15 residues. V lost 7 bases and J 2 bases, leaving 15 bases between the germline ends. The CDR3 DNA is TGTGCCAGCACCGAGAAGAGGTCCGCCTACAATGAGCAGTTCTTG. This encodes CASTEKRSAYNEQFL.

This clonotype was picked up one time. V gene TRBV6-5 combines with J gene TRBJ2-5; D is tentatively TRBD1 or TRBD2 (6 bases each). Germline V gene sequence: CDR1 MNHEY, CDR2 SVGAGI. Trimming took 0 bases from V and 3 from J, leaving 8 bases between them. The CDR3 extends over 14 amino acids. In DNA form, the CDR3 reads TGTGCCAGCAGTTACTCGGGGGGCGAAGAGACCCAGTACTTC. It encodes CASSYSGGEETQYF.

The chain couples TRBV19 to TRBJ1-1; 8 positions agree with TRBD1. This CDR3 contains 14 residues. J lost 0 bases, V lost 7 bases, and 4 bases had no gene match. Germline lookup yields CDR1 LNHDA and CDR2 SQIVND (reference sequence). The CDR3 bases are TGTGCCAGTACGGGGGACAGGATGAACACTGAAGCTTTCTTT. Translating it yields CASTGDRMNTEAFF.

The sample holds a few counts of this clonotype. The chain is built from TRBV27 and TRBJ1-2; tentatively, D is TRBD1 (5 bases). V lost 7 bases, J lost 8 bases, and 14 bases lay in between. From germline, CDR1 is MNHEY and CDR2 SMNVEV (reference sequence). The CDR3 extends over 12 amino acids. The CDR3 reads CASMGDGRGYTF. The CDR3 DNA sequence: TGTGCCAGCATGGGGGACGGTCGAGGCTACACCTTC.

J is TRBJ2-1 and V is TRBV27; D is perhaps TRBD1 or TRBD2 (5 bases each). The CDR3 runs to 15 residues. Germline-derived CDR1 and CDR2 are MNHEY and SMNVEV (reference sequence). Trimming took off 3 bases at V and 3 bases at J, with 12 bases between the two ends. The CDR3 region is CASSFFGTDYNEQFF. In DNA, the CDR3 is TGTGCCAGCAGTTTTTTCGGGACCGACTACAATGAGCAGTTCTTC.

The V and J genes are TRBV6-5 and TRBJ2-1; maybe TRBD2 (6 bases). The CDR3 covers 12 residues. Germline V gene lookup returns CDR1 MNHEY and CDR2 SVGAGI. The CDR3, as DNA: TGTGCTTCTGGGACTTTATACAATGAGCAGTTCTTC. Translation gives CASGTLYNEQFF.

This clonotype was found a few times. V gene TRBV5-1 combines with J gene TRBJ2-7; D perhaps matches TRBD2 (6 bases). In germline, CDR1 is SGHRS, CDR2 YFSETQ. The CDR3 length is 18 residues. V lost 3 bases to trimming and J lost 0 bases, with 22 bases between them. The chain's CDR3 is CASSSSPGDQLFSYEQYF. In DNA form, the CDR3 reads TGCGCCAGCAGCTCTTCACCGGGAGACCAACTATTCTCCTACGAGCAGTACTTC.

This clonotype has a handful of counts. The CDR3 protein is CASIDRVGGELFF. The CDR3 DNA reads TGTGCCAGCATCGATCGGGTAGGCGGGGAGCTGTTTTTT. J is TRBJ2-2 and V is TRBV28, with no clear D. Deletions cut 7 bases from V and 7 bases from J, with 13 bases between. CDR3 length: 13 residues. CDR1 is MDHEN, CDR2 SYDVKM, per germline. The complete variable domain, with remaining parts taken from reference TRBV28 and TRBJ2-2, reads DVKVTQSSRYLVKRTGEKVFLECVQDMDHENMFWYRQDPGLGLRLIYFSYDVKMKEKGDIPEGYSVSREKKERFSLILESASTNQTSMYLCASIDRVGGELFFGEGSRLTVL.

V and J are TRBV12-3 or TRBV12-4 and TRBJ1-5; 11 bases line up with TRBD1. The V gene end was trimmed by 5 bases and the J gene end by 3 bases; junction bases not matched to a gene: 12. CDR3 length: 18 amino acids. The CDR3 sequence is CASSLRDRGFIDNQPQHF. CDR3 nucleotides: TGTGCCAGCAGTCTCCGGGACAGGGGGTTCATCGACAATCAGCCCCAGCATTTT.